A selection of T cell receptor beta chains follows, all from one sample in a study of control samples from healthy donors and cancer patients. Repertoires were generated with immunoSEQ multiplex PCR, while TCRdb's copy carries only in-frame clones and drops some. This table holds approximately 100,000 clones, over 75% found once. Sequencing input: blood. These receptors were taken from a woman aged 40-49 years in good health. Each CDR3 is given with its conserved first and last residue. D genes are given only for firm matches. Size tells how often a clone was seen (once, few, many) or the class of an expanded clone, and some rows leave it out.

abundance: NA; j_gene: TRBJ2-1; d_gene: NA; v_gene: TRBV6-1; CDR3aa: CASSEADSARSYNEQFF; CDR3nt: TGTGCCAGCAGTGAAGCGGATAGCGCCCGTTCCTACAATGAGCAGTTCTTC
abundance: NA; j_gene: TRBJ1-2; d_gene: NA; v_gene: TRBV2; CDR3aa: CASSESGQPLYGYTF; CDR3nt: TGTGCCAGCAGTGAATCGGGGCAGCCCCTCTATGGCTACACCTTC
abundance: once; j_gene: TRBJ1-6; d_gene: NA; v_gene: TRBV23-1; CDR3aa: CARSRRPTGYNSPLHF; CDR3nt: TGCGCCAGGAGTAGAAGACCGACGGGCTATAATTCACCCCTCCACTTT
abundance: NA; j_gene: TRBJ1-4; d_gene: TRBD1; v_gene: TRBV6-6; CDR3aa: CASNGDSELFF; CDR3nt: TGTGCCAGCAACGGGGACAGCGAACTGTTTTTT
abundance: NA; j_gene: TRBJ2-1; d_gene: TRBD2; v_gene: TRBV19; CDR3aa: CASSIKGSGGAVRNEQFF; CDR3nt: TGTGCCAGTAGTATTAAGGGTAGCGGGGGGGCCGTTAGAAATGAGCAGTTCTTC
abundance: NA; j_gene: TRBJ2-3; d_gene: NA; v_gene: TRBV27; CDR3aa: CASSPPGPALTDTQYF; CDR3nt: TGTGCCAGCAGTCCCCCGGGGCCCGCACTCACAGATACGCAGTATTTT
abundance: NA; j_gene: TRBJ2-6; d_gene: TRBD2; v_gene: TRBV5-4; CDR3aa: CASRRAAGGPGANVLTF; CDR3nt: TGTGCCAGCAGGAGGGCAGCGGGGGGACCTGGGGCCAACGTCCTGACTTTC
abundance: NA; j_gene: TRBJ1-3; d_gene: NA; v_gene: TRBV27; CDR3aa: CASSFQTGGRNTIYF; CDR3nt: TGTGCCAGCAGTTTCCAGACCGGCGGTCGAAACACCATATATTTT
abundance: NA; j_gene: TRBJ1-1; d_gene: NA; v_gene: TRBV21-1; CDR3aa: CASRWLIATQRTEAFF; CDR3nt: TGTGCCAGCAGATGGCTGATAGCTACACAACGCACTGAAGCTTTCTTT
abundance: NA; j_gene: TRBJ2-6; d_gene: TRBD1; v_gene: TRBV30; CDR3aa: CAWDRGPGANVLTF; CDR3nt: TGTGCCTGGGACAGGGGGCCCGGGGCCAACGTCCTGACTTTC
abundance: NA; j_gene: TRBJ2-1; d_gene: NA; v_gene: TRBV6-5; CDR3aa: CASARVVNEQFF; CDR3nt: TGTGCCTCCGCCAGGGTAGTAAATGAGCAGTTCTTC
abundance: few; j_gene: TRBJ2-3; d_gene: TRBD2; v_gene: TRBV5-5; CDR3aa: CASRSGGASGTDTQYF; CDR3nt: TGTGCCAGCAGGAGCGGGGGGGCCTCTGGCACAGATACGCAGTATTTT
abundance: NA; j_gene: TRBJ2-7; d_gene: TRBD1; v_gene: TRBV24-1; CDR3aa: CATSRTGIHEQYF; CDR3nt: TGTGCCACTTCCCGGACAGGAATCCACGAGCAGTACTTC
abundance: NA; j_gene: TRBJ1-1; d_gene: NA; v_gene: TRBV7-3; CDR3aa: CASSQSTQGTEAFF; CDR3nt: TGTGCCAGCAGCCAGTCCACCCAAGGCACTGAAGCTTTCTTT
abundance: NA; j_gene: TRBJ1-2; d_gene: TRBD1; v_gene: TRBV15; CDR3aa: CATSRDADRVNGYTF; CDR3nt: TGTGCCACCAGCAGAGATGCGGACAGGGTTAATGGCTACACCTTC
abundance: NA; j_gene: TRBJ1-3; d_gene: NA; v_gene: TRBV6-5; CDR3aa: CASSYNPGAGNTIYF; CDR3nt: TGTGCCAGCAGTTACAATCCGGGGGCGGGAAACACCATATATTTT
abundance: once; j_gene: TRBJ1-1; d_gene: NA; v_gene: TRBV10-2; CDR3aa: CASSDLLRQGNTEAFF; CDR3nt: TGCGCCAGCAGTGACCTACTCAGGCAGGGGAACACTGAAGCTTTCTTT
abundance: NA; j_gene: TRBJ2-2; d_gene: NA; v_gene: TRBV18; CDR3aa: CASSPAGIRTGELFF; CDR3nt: TGTGCCAGCTCCCCAGCAGGGATCCGCACCGGGGAGCTGTTTTTT
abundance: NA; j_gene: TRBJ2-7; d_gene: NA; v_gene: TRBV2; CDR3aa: CASSEVPVYEQYF; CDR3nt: TGTGCCAGCAGTGAAGTTCCGGTTTACGAGCAGTACTTC
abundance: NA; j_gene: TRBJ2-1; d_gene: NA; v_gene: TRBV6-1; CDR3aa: CASSGGHDISKSYNEQFF; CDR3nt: TGTGCCAGCAGTGGGGGTCACGATATTTCAAAATCCTACAATGAGCAGTTCTTC
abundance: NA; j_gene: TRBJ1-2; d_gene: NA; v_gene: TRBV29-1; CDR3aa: CSAEQWRYGYTF; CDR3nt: TGCAGCGCCGAGCAATGGCGCTATGGCTACACCTTC
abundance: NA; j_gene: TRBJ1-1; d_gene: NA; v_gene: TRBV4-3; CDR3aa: CASSQDQTLNTEAFF; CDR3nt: TGCGCCAGCAGCCAAGATCAGACGCTGAACACTGAAGCTTTCTTT
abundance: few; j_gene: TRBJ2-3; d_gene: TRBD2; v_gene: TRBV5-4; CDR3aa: CASSGGGPSTDTQYF; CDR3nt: TGTGCCAGCAGCGGCGGGGGACCCAGCACAGATACGCAGTATTTT
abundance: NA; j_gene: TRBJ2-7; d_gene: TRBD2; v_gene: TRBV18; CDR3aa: CASSPPGLAGGFSYEQYF; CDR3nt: TGTGCCAGCTCACCTCCGGGACTAGCGGGGGGGTTCTCCTACGAGCAGTACTTC
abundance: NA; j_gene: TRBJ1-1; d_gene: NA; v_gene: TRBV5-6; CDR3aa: CASSLSPETEAFF; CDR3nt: TGTGCCAGCAGCTTGTCCCCCGAGACTGAAGCTTTCTTT
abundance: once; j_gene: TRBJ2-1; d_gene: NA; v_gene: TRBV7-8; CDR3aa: CASSSQGGGYNEQFF; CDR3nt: TGTGCCAGCAGCTCGCAGGGGGGAGGATACAATGAGCAGTTCTTC
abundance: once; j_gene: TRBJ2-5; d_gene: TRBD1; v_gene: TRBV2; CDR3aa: CASLLDRGGETQYF; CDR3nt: TGTGCCAGTCTTCTAGACAGGGGGGGAGAGACCCAGTACTTC
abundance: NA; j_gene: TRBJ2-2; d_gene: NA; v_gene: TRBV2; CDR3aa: CASKKGQNGELFF; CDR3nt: TGTGCCAGCAAAAAAGGGCAGAACGGGGAGCTGTTTTTT
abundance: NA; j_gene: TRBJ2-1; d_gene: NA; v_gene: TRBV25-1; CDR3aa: CASSEFVQQNLFF; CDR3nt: TGTGCCAGCAGTGAATTCGTACAGCAGAATCTGTTCTTC
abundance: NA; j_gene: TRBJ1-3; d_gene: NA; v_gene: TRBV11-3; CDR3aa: CASSPRRAGNTIYF; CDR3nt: TGTGCCAGCAGCCCGAGGAGGGCTGGAAACACCATATATTTT
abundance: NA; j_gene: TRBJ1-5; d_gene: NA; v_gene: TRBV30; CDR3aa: CAWSVQGAGSNQPQHF; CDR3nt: TGTGCCTGGAGTGTTCAGGGCGCGGGGAGCAATCAGCCCCAGCATTTT
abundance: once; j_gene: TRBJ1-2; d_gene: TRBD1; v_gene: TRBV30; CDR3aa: CAWSGQGAHYGYTF; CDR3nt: TGTGCCTGGAGTGGACAGGGGGCTCACTATGGCTACACCTTC
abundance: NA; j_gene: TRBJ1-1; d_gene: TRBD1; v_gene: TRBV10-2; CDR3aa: CASSRGQGGTEAFF; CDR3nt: TGCGCCAGCAGTAGGGGGCAAGGTGGAACTGAAGCTTTCTTT
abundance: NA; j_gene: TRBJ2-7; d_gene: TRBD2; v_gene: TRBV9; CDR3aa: CASSKASGHEQYF; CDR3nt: TGTGCCAGCTCAAAAGCTAGCGGCCACGAGCAGTACTTC
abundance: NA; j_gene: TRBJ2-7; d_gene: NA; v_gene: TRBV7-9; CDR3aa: CASSLVAYEQYF; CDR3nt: TGTGCCAGCAGCTTAGTGGCCTACGAGCAGTACTTC
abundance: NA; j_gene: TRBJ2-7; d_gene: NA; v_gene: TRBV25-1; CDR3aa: CASSEVGRQAIYEQYF; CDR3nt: TGTGCCAGCAGTGAAGTCGGTAGGCAGGCAATCTACGAGCAGTACTTC
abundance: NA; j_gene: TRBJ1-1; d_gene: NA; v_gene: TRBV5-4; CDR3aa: CASSLARGDTEAFF; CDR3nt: TGTGCCAGCAGCTTGGCAAGGGGGGACACTGAAGCTTTCTTT
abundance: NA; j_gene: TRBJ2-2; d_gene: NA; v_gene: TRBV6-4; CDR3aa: CASRARQDTGELFF; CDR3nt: TGTGCCAGCAGAGCCCGACAGGACACCGGGGAGCTGTTTTTT
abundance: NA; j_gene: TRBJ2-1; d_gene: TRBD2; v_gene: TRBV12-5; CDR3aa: CASGLKLAGNEQFF; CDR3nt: TGTGCTAGTGGTTTGAAACTAGCGGGCAATGAGCAGTTCTTC
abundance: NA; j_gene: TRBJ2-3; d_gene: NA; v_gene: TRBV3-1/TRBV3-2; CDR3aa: CASSQGTIDTQYF; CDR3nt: TGTGCCAGCAGCCAAGGGACAATAGATACGCAGTATTTT
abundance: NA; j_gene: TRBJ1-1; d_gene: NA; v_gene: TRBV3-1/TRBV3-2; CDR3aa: CASSQAGANTEAFF; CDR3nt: TGTGCCAGCAGCCAAGCTGGGGCGAACACTGAAGCTTTCTTT
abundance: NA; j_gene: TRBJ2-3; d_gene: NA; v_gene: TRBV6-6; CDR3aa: CASSLSGTTITDTQYF; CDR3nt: TGTGCCAGCAGTCTGTCTGGGACGACCATCACAGATACGCAGTATTTT
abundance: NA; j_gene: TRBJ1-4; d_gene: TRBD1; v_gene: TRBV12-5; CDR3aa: CASGLTGAEKLFF; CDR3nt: TGTGCTAGTGGTTTGACAGGGGCTGAAAAACTGTTTTTT
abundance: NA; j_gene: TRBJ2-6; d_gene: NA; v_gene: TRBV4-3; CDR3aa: CASSQDVRRSGANVLTF; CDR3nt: TGCGCCAGCAGCCAAGATGTACGGCGCTCTGGGGCCAACGTCCTGACTTTC
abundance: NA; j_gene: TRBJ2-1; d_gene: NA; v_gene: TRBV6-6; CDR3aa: CASSRSRTDNEQFF; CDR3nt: TGTGCCAGCAGTCGATCCAGGACAGACAATGAGCAGTTCTTC
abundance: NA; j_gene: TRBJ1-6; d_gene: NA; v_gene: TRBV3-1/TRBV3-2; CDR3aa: CASSQPTPYNSPLHF; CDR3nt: TGTGCCAGCAGCCAACCTACACCCTATAATTCACCCCTCCACTTT
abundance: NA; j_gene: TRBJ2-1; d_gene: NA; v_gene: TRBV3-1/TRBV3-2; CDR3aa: CASSQWVGGYNEQFF; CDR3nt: TGTGCCAGCAGCCAATGGGTCGGGGGATACAATGAGCAGTTCTTC
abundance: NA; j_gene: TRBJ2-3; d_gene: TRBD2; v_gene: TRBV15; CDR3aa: CATSRDRGTSGVRTDTQYF; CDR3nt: TGTGCCACCAGCAGAGATAGGGGGACTAGCGGGGTCCGCACAGATACGCAGTATTTT
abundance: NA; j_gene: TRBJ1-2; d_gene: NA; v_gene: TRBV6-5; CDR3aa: CASSYRGGGYTF; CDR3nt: TGTGCCAGCAGTTACAGGGGAGGAGGCTACACCTTC
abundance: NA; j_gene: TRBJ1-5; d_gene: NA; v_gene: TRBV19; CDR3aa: CASISLATGYQPQHF; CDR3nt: TGTGCCAGTATTTCTCTCGCTACAGGGTATCAGCCCCAGCATTTT
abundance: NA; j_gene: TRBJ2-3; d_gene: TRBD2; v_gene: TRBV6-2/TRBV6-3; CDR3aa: CASSSALSGGTDTQYF; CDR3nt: TGTGCCAGCAGTTCGGCCCTAAGCGGGGGGACAGATACGCAGTATTTT
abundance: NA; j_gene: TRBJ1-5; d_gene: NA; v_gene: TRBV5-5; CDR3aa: CASSLQGLREPQHF; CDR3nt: TGTGCCAGCAGCTTACAGGGCCTGAGGGAGCCCCAGCATTTT
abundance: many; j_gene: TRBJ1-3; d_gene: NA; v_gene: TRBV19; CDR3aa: CASSAGDRRNTIYF; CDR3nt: TGTGCCAGTAGTGCGGGGGACCGAAGAAACACCATATATTTT